The 22 T cell receptor beta chains below were found in one sample sequenced in a study of blood T cells in healthy people across ages. It was with a sample-barcoded 5' primer and a J-beta primer mix that a second PCR of roughly 7 to 12 cycles was run. TCRdb redid the calling of the 5' RACE reads with MiXCR, one entry per CDR3 protein. The sample lists approximately 2,000,000 distinct CDR3 sequences, approximately 39% seen once, with roughly 23% in the top ten. The sequencing sample was made of blood. These receptors originate from a human donor in good health.

This clonotype was detected only a few times. The rearrangement links TRBV4-3 to TRBJ2-7, with 8 positions matching TRBD1. Germline CDR1 and CDR2: LGHNA and YSLEER. The CDR3 is 13 amino acids. V was pared by 3 bases and J by 5 bases, with 3 bases of the junction left unmatched. This CDR3 is CASSQATGDEQYF. DNA for the CDR3: TGCGCCAGCAGCCAGGCGACAGGGGACGAGCAGTACTTC.

V usage is TRBV7-2 and J usage is TRBJ2-1; D remains unclear. V gave up 0 bases and J gave up 6 bases, with 18 bases separating them. Germline CDR1 is SGHTA and CDR2 is FQGNSA. This CDR3 has 17 residues. The DNA of the CDR3 is TGTGCCAGCAGCTTAGCCTTAACCCAAGGGCGCGGCAATGAGCAGTTCTTC. It is translated as CASSLALTQGRGNEQFF.

The chain combines TRBV4-1 with TRBJ2-1; perhaps TRBD1 as D (5 bases). Germline values: CDR1 MGHRA, CDR2 YSYEKL. V was cut by 0 bases and J by 8 bases, with 17 bases left in between. The length of the CDR3 is 16 residues. The chain's CDR3 is CASSQDIQDMWDEQFF. DNA for the CDR3: TGCGCCAGCAGCCAAGATATTCAGGACATGTGGGATGAGCAGTTCTTC.

The chain carries TRBV6-2 or TRBV6-3 and TRBJ1-2; D is possibly TRBD1 (5 bases). The CDR3 runs 14 residues. CDR1 MNHEY and CDR2 SVGEGT come from the germline V gene. Trimming cost V 3 bases and J 6 bases, with 14 bases left between them. DNA of the CDR3: TGTGCCAGCAGTTATCCCGCCAGGGCGGATGGCTACACCTTC. Translation: CASSYPARADGYTF.

The chain links TRBV29-1 to TRBJ2-2; 10 bases line up with TRBD2. With V trimmed by 4 bases and J by 3 bases, 14 bases remained unmatched. Germline-derived CDR1 and CDR2 are SQVTM and ANQGSEA. The CDR3 extends over 18 amino acids. The CDR3 coding sequence is TGCAGCGTTGGACTATGCGGGCTAGCGGGGGTCTACACCGGGGAGCTGTTTTTT. Its protein is CSVGLCGLAGVYTGELFF.

This rearrangement joins TRBV4-2 to TRBJ2-3, with a tentative D call TRBD2 (7 bases). The V gene lost 0 bases and the J gene lost 2 bases, with 15 bases spanning the gap. The CDR3 totals 17 residues. Per germline, CDR1 LGHNA and CDR2 YNFKEQ. Here the CDR3 reads CASSQDVTGGYTDTQYF. The CDR3 DNA reads TGTGCCAGCAGCCAAGATGTTACGGGGGGCTACACAGATACGCAGTATTTT.

The chain couples TRBV5-1 to TRBJ2-3; 7 nucleotides match TRBD1. Germline CDR1 SGHRS, CDR2 YFSETQ. With V trimmed by 4 bases and J by 3 bases, 11 bases remained unmatched. This CDR3 has 16 residues. For the CDR3, the DNA is TGCGCCAGCAGCCAAGAAGGGGGCGTGGGGACAGATACGCAGTATTTT. Protein sequence: CASSQEGGVGTDTQYF.

The DNA for the CDR3 is TGCGCCAGCACCGCCGGGAGAAATAACTATGGCTACACCTTC. It encodes CASTAGRNNYGYTF. The chain uses TRBV10-2 and TRBJ1-2; D call uncertain. There are 14 residues in the CDR3. Germline assignment: CDR1 WSHSY and CDR2 SAAADI. The V gene lost 7 bases and the J gene lost 1 base, with 13 bases spanning the gap.

This clonotype has only a few counts. This chain uses TRBV20-1 with TRBJ2-2, with D possibly called TRBD1 or TRBD2 (5 bases each). The CDR3 contains 13 residues. CDR1 DFQATT and CDR2 SNEGSKA come from the germline V gene (reference sequence). The ends were cut back, 1 base at V and 10 bases at J, with 13 bases in the middle. The CDR3 nucleotides are TGCAGTGCTAGAGTCGGTGGGGGTGCGGAGCTGTTTTTT. Encoded protein: CSARVGGGAELFF.

The chain has TRBV28 and TRBJ1-5; D is unclear. V shed 4 bases and J shed 3 bases, with 10 bases lying between them. Germline V gives CDR1 MDHEN, CDR2 SYDVKM. This CDR3 contains 14 residues. The CDR3 spells CASSWGPANQPQHF. In DNA, the CDR3 is TGTGCCAGCAGTTGGGGTCCGGCCAATCAGCCCCAGCATTTT.

The chain links TRBV20-1 to TRBJ1-5; a possible D gene is TRBD1 (5 bases). This CDR3 is 14 amino acids long. Looked up from germline, CDR1 is DFQATT and CDR2 is SNEGSKA (reference sequence). The germline V and J ends were trimmed by 3 bases and 5 bases, with 14 bases remaining between them. The CDR3 reads CSARRAKGHQPQHF. The CDR3 region has the DNA TGCAGTGCTAGGCGTGCCAAGGGGCATCAGCCCCAGCATTTT.

Details on this clonotype: A read error may produce the germline difference seen at one junction end. V is TRBV2 and J is TRBJ2-3; no clear D. The CDR3 length is 14 residues. Germline CDR1 is SNHLY and CDR2 is FYNNEI. The DNA for the CDR3 is TGTGCCAGCAGTATACCCAAGAGCACAGATACGCGGTATTTT. Translated, it gives CASSIPKSTDTRYF.

The chain has TRBV6-2 or TRBV6-3 and TRBJ2-7; a possible D gene is TRBD2 (5 bases). There are 15 residues in the CDR3. Germline CDR1 is MNHEY and CDR2 is SVGEGT. V lost 6 bases to trimming and J lost 1 base, with 16 bases between them. This CDR3 reads CASSPHTTGSYEQYF. The CDR3 nucleotides read TGTGCCAGCAGCCCGCACACCACGGGGTCCTACGAGCAGTACTTC.

This clonotype was detected only a few times. The rearrangement links TRBV20-1 to TRBJ1-2; maybe TRBD1 (6 bases). The CDR3 spans 16 residues. V was cut by 5 bases and J by 4 bases, with 23 bases left in between. The germline CDR1 and CDR2 sequences are DFQATT and SNEGSKA (reference sequence). CDR3 in amino acids: CSALSRPGTLIYGYTF. The CDR3 region has the DNA TGCAGTGCTCTGAGCAGACCCGGGACACTCATCTATGGCTACACCTTC.

The CDR3 DNA sequence: TGTGCCAGCAGCTTTATGGGGGATGAGGTAGTTGAGCAGTTCTTC. Its translation is CASSFMGDEVVEQFF. The gene calls are TRBV7-8 and TRBJ2-1; TRBD1 or TRBD2 may be the D gene (5 bases each). The CDR3 length is 15 residues. V was pared by 3 bases and J by 9 bases, with 18 bases between. The germline V gene encodes CDR1 SGHVS and CDR2 FQNEAQ.

This chain uses TRBV12-3 or TRBV12-4 with TRBJ2-5; D might be TRBD1 (5 bases). The DNA end is more similar to TRBJ2-7, so the J call may be wrong. The length of the CDR3 is 13 residues. The CDR3 region is CASKKGISYEQYF. In DNA form, the CDR3 reads TGTGCCAGCAAAAAGGGGATCTCCTACGAGCAGTACTTC.

CDR3 sequence: CASSSPLTGNRFF. CDR3 sequence (DNA): TGTGCCAGCAGTTCACCCTTGACAGGGAACAGGTTCTTC. The genes are TRBV6-5 and TRBJ2-1; 7 nucleotides align to TRBD1. Per the germline V gene, CDR1 is MNHEY and CDR2 is SVGAGI. The CDR3 has 13 residues. The V and J ends lost 4 bases and 15 bases, in that order; junction bases with no gene match: 12.

The chain recombines TRBV12-3 or TRBV12-4 with TRBJ2-5; perhaps TRBD2 as D (6 bases). The CDR3 is 19 residues long. V shed 1 base and J shed 0 bases, with 21 bases lying between them. The CDR3 loop is CASSLGVGAWRGHQETQYF. CDR3 in DNA: TGTGCCAGCAGTTTAGGAGTTGGAGCGTGGCGGGGCCACCAAGAGACCCAGTACTTC.

This clonotype was observed a few times. The chain has TRBV7-2 and TRBJ2-5; 7 bases map to TRBD2. The CDR3 is made up of 14 amino acids. Trimming removed 5 bases from V and 5 bases from J; junction bases left unmatched: 8. Germline CDR1 SGHTA, CDR2 FQGNSA. CDR3 sequence (DNA): TGTGCCAGCAGCCGGAGCGGGGTCTCGGAGACCCAGTACTTC. Protein sequence: CASSRSGVSETQYF.

This clonotype was recorded a few times. V gene TRBV2 combines with J gene TRBJ2-7; D assignment may be TRBD1 or TRBD2 (5 bases each). Trimming cost V 5 bases and J 5 bases, with 22 bases left between them. The germline gives CDR1 SNHLY, CDR2 FYNNEI. The CDR3 runs 16 residues. CDR3 region: CASSQRDGGFRDEQYF. The CDR3 region has the DNA TGTGCCAGCAGTCAGAGGGACGGAGGTTTCAGGGACGAGCAGTACTTC.

The chain links TRBV24-1 to TRBJ2-1; D possibly corresponds to TRBD2 (5 bases). The CDR3 length is 12 residues. Germline loops: CDR1 KGHDR, CDR2 SFDVKD. V shed 9 bases and J shed 0 bases, with 5 bases lying between them. The CDR3 DNA reads as TGTGCCACCGGGAGCTCCTACAATGAGCAGTTCTTC. Protein: CATGSSYNEQFF.

This clonotype was detected only a few times. The chain combines TRBV24-1 with TRBJ2-7, with 9 bases aligning to TRBD1. Trimming removed 3 bases from V and 4 bases from J; junction bases left unmatched: 9. CDR1 is KGHDR, CDR2 SFDVKD, per germline. There are 16 residues in the CDR3. The CDR3 coding sequence is TGTGCCACCAGTGATGCCGCCCGGGACAGGGTTTACGAGCAGTACTTC. Encoded protein: CATSDAARDRVYEQYF.